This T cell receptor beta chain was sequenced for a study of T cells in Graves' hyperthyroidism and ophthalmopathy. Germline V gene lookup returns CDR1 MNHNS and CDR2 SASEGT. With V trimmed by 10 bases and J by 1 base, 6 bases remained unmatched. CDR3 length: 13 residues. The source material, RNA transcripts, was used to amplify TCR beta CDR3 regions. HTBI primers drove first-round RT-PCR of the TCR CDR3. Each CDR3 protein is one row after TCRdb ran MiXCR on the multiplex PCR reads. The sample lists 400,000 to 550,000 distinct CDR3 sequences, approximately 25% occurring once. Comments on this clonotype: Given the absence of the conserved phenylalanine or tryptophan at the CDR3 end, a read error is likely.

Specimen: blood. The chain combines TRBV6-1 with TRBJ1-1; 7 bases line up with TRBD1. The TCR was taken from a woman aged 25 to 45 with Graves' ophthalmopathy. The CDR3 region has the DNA TGTGCCAACAAAGACAGGGAGAACACTGAAGCTTTCTCT. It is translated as CANKDRENTEAFS.